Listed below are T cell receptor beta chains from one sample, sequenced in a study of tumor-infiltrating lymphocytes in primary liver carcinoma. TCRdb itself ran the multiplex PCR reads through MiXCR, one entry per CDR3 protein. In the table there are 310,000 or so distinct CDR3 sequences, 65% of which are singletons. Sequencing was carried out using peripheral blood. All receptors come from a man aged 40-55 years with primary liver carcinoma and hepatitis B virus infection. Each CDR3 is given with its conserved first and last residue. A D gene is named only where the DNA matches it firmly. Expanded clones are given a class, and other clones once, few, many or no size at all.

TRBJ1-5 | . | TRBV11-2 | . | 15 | CASNTGTPSNQPQLF | TGTGCCAGCAACACCGGGACACCTAGCAATCAGCCCCAGCTTTTT
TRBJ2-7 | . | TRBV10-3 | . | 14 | CAVGDADINYEQYF | TGTGCCGTAGGGGATGCGGACATAAACTACGAACAGTACTTC
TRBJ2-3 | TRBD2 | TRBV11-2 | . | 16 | CASRLAGVGSTDIQYF | TGTGCCAGCCGACTAGCGGGAGTCGGGAGCACAGATATTCAGTATTTT
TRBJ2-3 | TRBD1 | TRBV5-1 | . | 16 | CASSWTGGESTDTQYF | TGCGCCAGCAGCTGGACAGGGGGAGAAAGCACAGATACGCAGTATTTT
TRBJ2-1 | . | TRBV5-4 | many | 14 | CASSSGTRGDEQFF | TGTGCCAGCAGCTCCGGGACGAGAGGCGATGAGCAGTTCTTC
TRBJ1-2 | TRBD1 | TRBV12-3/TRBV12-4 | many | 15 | CASSLGPQGIGGYTF | TGTGCCAGCAGTTTAGGACCACAGGGGATCGGGGGCTACACCTTC
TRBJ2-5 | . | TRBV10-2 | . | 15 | CATSEGGGLLETQYF | TGTGCCACCAGTGAGGGGGGAGGGCTTTTAGAGACCCAGTACTTC
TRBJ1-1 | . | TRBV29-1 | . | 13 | CSGGEGVNTEAFF | TGTAGCGGGGGAGAGGGAGTGAACACTGAAGCTTTCTTT
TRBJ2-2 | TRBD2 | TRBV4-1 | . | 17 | CASNQVPLAGRAGELFF | TGCGCCAGTAACCAAGTTCCGCTAGCGGGACGTGCCGGGGAGCTGTTTTTT
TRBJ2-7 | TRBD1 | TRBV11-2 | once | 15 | CAGSLAPDRGYEQYF | TGTGCCGGCAGCTTGGCCCCCGACAGGGGGTACGAGCAGTACTTC
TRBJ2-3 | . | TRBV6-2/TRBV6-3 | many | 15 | CASSYSNHGTDTQYF | TGTGCCAGCAGTTACTCGAACCATGGTACAGATACGCAGTATTTT
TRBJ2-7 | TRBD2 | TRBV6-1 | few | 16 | CASSEWGGGKEYEQYF | TGTGCCAGCAGTGAATGGGGCGGGGGGAAAGAATACGAGCAGTACTTC
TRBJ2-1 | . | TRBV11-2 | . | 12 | CASSAVGYKQFF | TGTGCCAGCTCAGCCGTCGGCTACAAGCAGTTCTTC
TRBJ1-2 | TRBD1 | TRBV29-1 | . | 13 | CSAVRDRGRGYTF | TGCAGCGCTGTTCGGGACAGGGGACGTGGCTACACCTTC
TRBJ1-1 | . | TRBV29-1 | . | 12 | CSVQPMNTEAFF | TGCAGCGTTCAGCCGATGAACACTGAAGCTTTCTTT
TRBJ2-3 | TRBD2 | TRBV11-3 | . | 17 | CANSRRLAGAQTDTQYF | TGTGCCAATAGCCGACGACTAGCGGGAGCCCAGACAGATACGCAGTATTTT
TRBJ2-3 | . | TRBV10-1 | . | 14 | CVSGPDGRSEGQYF | TGCGTCAGCGGCCCCGACGGTCGTAGCGAAGGGCAGTATTTT
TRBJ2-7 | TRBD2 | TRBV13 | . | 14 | CVSSGDGKLYEQYF | TGTGTCAGCAGCGGGGACGGAAAACTCTACGAGCAGTACTTC
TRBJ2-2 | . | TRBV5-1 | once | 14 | CASRTTPNTGDLFF | TGCGCCAGTCGGACTACCCCTAACACCGGGGACCTGTTTTTT
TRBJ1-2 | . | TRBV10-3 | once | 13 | CAFSDGQIYGYTF | TGTGCCTTCAGCGACGGACAGATATATGGCTACACCTTC
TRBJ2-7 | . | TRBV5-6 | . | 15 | CASSLLGARNNEQYF | TGTGCCAGCAGCTTACTGGGGGCGCGGAACAATGAGCAGTACTTC
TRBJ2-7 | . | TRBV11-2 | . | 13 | CVSIRTQSYEQYF | TGTGTCAGCATCCGAACACAGTCCTACGAGCAGTACTTC
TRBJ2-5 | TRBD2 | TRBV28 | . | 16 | CASTLDRTSVFSERFF | TGTGCCAGCACACTAGACAGGACTAGCGTGTTTAGTGAGCGGTTCTTC
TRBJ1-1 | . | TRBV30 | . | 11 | CAWSVTWEAFF | TGTGCCTGGAGTGTGACTTGGGAAGCTTTCTTT
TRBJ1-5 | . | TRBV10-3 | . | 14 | CAISGYEGDRPQHF | TGTGCCATCAGTGGGTATGAGGGCGATCGGCCCCAGCATTTT
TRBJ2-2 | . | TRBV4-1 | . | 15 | CASSQEYRDTGELFF | TGTGCCAGCAGCCAAGAGTACAGAGACACCGGGGAGCTGTTTTTT
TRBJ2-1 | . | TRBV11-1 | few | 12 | CARSLSALEQSF | TGTGCCAGAAGCTTATCGGCTCTTGAGCAGTCCTTC
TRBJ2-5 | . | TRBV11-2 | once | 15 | CASSLGAIPREAQYF | TGTGCCAGCAGCTTGGGTGCTATCCCCCGAGAGGCCCAGTACTTC
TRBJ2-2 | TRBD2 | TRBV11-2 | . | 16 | CTSSLGASGNTGELFF | TGTACCAGCAGCTTAGGGGCTAGCGGGAACACCGGGGAGCTGTTTTTT
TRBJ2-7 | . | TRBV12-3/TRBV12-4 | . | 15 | CASSLGQEADYEQYF | TGTGCCAGCAGTTTAGGACAGGAGGCCGACTACGAGCAGTACTTC
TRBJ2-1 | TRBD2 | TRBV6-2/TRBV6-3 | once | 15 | CASSSGTSEDNEQFF | TGTGCCAGCTCCTCCGGGACTAGCGAAGACAATGAGCAGTTCTTC
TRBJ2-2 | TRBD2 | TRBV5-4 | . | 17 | CASRLMVAGDDTGELFF | TGTGCCAGCAGACTGATGGTAGCGGGAGACGACACCGGGGAGCTGTTTTTT
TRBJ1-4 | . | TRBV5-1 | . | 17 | CASSLLGAGATNEKLFF | TGCGCCAGCAGCTTACTCGGAGCGGGAGCAACTAATGAAAAACTGTTTTTT
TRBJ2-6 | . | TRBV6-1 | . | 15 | CASGQTGFGANVLTF | TGTGCAAGCGGTCAAACAGGGTTCGGGGCCAACGTCCTGACTTTC
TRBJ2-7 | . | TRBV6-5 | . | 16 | CASSYSRRTLSYEQYF | TGTGCCAGCAGTTACTCGCGCAGGACCCTCTCCTACGAGCAGTACTTC
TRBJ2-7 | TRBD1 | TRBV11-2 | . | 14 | CASSLEGGDIEQYF | TGTGCCAGCAGCTTAGAAGGGGGCGACATCGAGCAGTACTTC
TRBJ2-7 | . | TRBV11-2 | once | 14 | CASRFEFFGGEQYF | TGTGCCAGCAGGTTCGAGTTTTTCGGGGGCGAGCAGTACTTC
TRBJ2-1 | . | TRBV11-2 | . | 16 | CASSFQPPSSYNEQFF | TGTGCCAGCAGCTTCCAACCCCCGAGCTCCTACAATGAGCAGTTCTTC
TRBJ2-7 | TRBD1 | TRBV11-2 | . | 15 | CASSGGQGPYNEQYF | TGTGCCAGCAGTGGAGGACAGGGCCCGTACAACGAGCAGTACTTC
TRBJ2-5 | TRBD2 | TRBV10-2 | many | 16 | CASQRGLAGPSGGQYF | TGCGCCAGCCAGAGAGGACTAGCGGGACCCAGTGGGGGCCAGTACTTC
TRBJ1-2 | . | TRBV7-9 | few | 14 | CASSLAGAGYGYTF | TGTGCCAGCAGCTTGGCAGGGGCTGGCTATGGCTACACCTTC
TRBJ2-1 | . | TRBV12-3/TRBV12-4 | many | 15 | CASSHSGTRGNEQFF | TGTGCCAGCAGTCACTCCGGGACGAGAGGCAATGAGCAGTTCTTC
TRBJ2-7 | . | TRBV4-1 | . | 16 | CASSQVLRTTTYEQYF | TGCGCCAGCAGCCAAGTGCTCCGGACGACTACCTACGAGCAGTACTTC
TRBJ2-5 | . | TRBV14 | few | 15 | CASRHSGYFKETQYF | TGTGCCAGCAGACACTCAGGGTATTTCAAAGAGACCCAGTACTTC